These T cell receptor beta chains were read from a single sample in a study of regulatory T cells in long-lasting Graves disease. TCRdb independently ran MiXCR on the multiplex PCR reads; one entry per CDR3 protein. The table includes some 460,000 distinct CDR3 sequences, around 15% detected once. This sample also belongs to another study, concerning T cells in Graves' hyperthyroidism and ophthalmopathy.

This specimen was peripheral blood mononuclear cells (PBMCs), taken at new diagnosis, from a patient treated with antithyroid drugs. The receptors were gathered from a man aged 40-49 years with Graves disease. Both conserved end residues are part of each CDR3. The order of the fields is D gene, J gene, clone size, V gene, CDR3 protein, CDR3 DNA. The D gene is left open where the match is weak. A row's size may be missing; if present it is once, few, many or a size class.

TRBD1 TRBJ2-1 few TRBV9 CASSVEGAEYNEQFF TGTGCCAGCAGCGTAGAGGGGGCGGAGTACAATGAGCAGTTCTTC
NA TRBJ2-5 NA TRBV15 CATSRALGETQYF TGTGCCACCAGCAGAGCGCTCGGGGAGACCCAGTACTTC
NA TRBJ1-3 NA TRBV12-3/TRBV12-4 CASSLVNTIYF TGTGCCAGCAGTTTGGTAAACACCATATATTTT
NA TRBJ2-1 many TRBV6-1 CASSPYPMTADRGNEQFF TGTGCCAGCAGTCCTTATCCCATGACTGCAGATAGGGGGAATGAGCAGTTCTTC
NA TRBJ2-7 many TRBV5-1 CASSLRPQAYEQYF TGCGCCAGCAGCTTAAGGCCGCAAGCCTACGAGCAGTACTTC
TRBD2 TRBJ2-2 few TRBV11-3 CASSPYSGGPDGELFF TGTGCCAGCAGCCCCTACTCGGGAGGGCCCGACGGGGAGCTGTTTTTT
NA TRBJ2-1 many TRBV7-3 CASSASRPATGYYNEQFF TGTGCCAGCAGCGCATCCCGCCCCGCAACAGGGTATTACAATGAGCAGTTCTTC
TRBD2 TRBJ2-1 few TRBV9 CASSTRLAVSSYNEQFF TGTGCCAGCAGCACTCGACTAGCCGTGAGCTCCTACAATGAGCAGTTCTTC
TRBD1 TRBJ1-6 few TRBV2 CASGRDRSTSPLHF TGTGCCAGCGGGCGGGACAGGAGTACTTCACCCCTCCACTTT
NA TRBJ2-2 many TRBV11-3 CASSLSWTGELFF TGTGCCAGCAGCTTGAGCTGGACCGGGGAGCTGTTTTTT
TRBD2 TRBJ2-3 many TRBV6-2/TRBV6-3 CASSPTSGRMGTDTQYF TGTGCCAGCAGTCCAACTAGCGGGAGGATGGGCACAGATACGCAGTATTTT
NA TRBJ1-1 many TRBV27 CASSLQGDTEAFF TGTGCCAGCAGCTTACAGGGCGACACTGAAGCTTTCTTT
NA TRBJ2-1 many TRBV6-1 CASSDGTGAYNEQFF TGTGCCAGCAGTGACGGGACGGGAGCATACAATGAGCAGTTCTTC
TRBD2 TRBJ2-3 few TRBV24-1 CATSDLRETSVQYF TGTGCCACCAGTGATTTGAGGGAGACTAGCGTTCAGTATTTT
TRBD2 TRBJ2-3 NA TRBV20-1 CSARGTSGTNTQYF TGCAGTGCTAGGGGGACTAGCGGGACCAATACGCAGTATTTT
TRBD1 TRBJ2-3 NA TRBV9 CASSGFSDRGSTDTQYF TGTGCCAGCAGCGGATTCTCGGACAGGGGGTCCACAGATACGCAGTATTTT
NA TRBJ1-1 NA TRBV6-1 CASTNEGENTEAFF TGTGCCAGCACCAACGAAGGGGAGAACACTGAAGCTTTCTTT
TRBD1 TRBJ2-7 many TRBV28 CASSSPGQTPYEQYF TGTGCCAGCAGTTCTCCGGGACAGACCCCCTACGAGCAGTACTTC
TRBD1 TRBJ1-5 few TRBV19 CASSHRQGIINQPQHF TGTGCCAGTAGCCACCGACAGGGGATTATCAATCAGCCCCAGCATTTT
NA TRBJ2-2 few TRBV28 CASSSRPRAGELFF TGTGCCAGCAGTTCCCGACCACGGGCAGGGGAGCTGTTTTTT
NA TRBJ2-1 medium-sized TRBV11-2 CATTVRGNSYNEQFF TGTGCCACCACTGTTCGAGGTAACTCCTACAATGAGCAGTTCTTC
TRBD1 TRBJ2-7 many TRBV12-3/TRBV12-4 CASSLDTGASYEQYF TGTGCCAGCAGTTTAGACACAGGGGCCTCCTACGAGCAGTACTTC
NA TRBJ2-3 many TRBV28 CASSLTSWSTDTQYF TGTGCCAGCAGTTTAACCTCCTGGAGCACAGATACGCAGTATTTT
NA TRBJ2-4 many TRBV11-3 CASSGSGATNVQYF TGTGCCAGCAGCGGTTCGGGAGCCACAAACGTTCAGTACTTC
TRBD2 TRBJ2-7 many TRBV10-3 CAISESASGRYEQYF TGTGCCATCAGTGAGTCTGCTAGCGGGAGGTACGAGCAGTACTTC
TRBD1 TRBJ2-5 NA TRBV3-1 CASSQERTGSVETQYF TGTGCCAGCAGCCAAGAAAGGACAGGGAGCGTCGAGACCCAGTACTTC